These T cell receptor beta chains were read from a single sample in a study of human T cells and chemical hapten exposure. Via MiXCR, TCRdb re-called the RACE reads, giving one row per CDR3 protein. Of 180,000 or so distinct CDR3 sequences listed, more than 12% are singletons. The material sequenced was whole blood, taken in connection with sensitization to the hapten diphenylcyclopropenone (DPC). The origin of the receptors is a woman aged 25 to 39 with alopecia areata. Some clones in this sample may be carry-over from other donors' samples. Each CDR3 is given with its conserved first and last residue. Fields, in order: CDR3 DNA, CDR3 protein, J gene, D gene, V gene, CDR3 length, clone size. D genes are given only for firm matches. For some rows the clone size is stated as once, few or many, or as a class when expanded; others skip it.

TGTGCCAGCAGCCGCGGACAGACGGTCCACGAGCAGTACTTC	CASSRGQTVHEQYF	TRBJ2-7	-	TRBV4-2	14	-
TGTGCCAGCAGCTTAGTCGGTTCTGCCGTTGGGAAGTTCTTC	CASSLVGSAVGKFF	TRBJ2-1	-	TRBV11-3	14	few
TGTGCCAGCACCGGGGGTGGAGGGAACACCATATATTTT	CASTGGGGNTIYF	TRBJ1-3	-	TRBV12-3/TRBV12-4	13	-
TGCAGTGCTACGAGACTCCAGGGTTCGACGGGACAGCCCCAGCATTTT	CSATRLQGSTGQPQHF	TRBJ1-5	-	TRBV20-1	16	-
TGTGCCAGCAGTCCACCCGACAGTGGTAACTCCAACGTCCTGACTTTC	CASSPPDSGNSNVLTF	TRBJ2-6	-	TRBV6-2/TRBV6-3	16	few
TGTGCCAGCAGCGATGGAACAGGGGGTAATTCACCCCTCCACTTT	CASSDGTGGNSPLHF	TRBJ1-6	TRBD1	TRBV25-1	15	many
TGTGCCATCAGTGAGTCGGCAGACTATGGCTACACCTTC	CAISESADYGYTF	TRBJ1-2	-	TRBV10-3	13	few
TGCAGTGCTAGCGGCAGGGTGTATGGAACTGAAGCTTTCTTT	CSASGRVYGTEAFF	TRBJ1-1	-	TRBV20-1	14	few
TGTGCCAGCAGCGGCCCCAGGGGGTACTCCTACGAGCAGTACTTC	CASSGPRGYSYEQYF	TRBJ2-7	TRBD1	TRBV28	15	few
TGTGCCAGCAGCGAACCGGGACACCGGAACACTGAAGCTTTCTTT	CASSEPGHRNTEAFF	TRBJ1-1	-	TRBV5-5	15	-